The 11 T cell receptor beta chains in this list originate from one sample, sequenced in a study of cytomegalovirus exposure and HLA in healthy donors listed by TCRdb under 2017. Library preparation employed the immunoSEQ multiplex PCR assay. For the multiplex PCR, a mixture combining 60 forward primers for TCR Vbeta segments and 13 reverse primers for TCR Jbeta segments was used. Drawn from immuneACCESS, this table holds only the in-frame rearrangements with V and J called that TCRdb kept. Clones are partly lost; checked studies trace under half to an unresolved V gene and leave the rest unexplained. The sample has about 110,000 clones on record, about 70% of them singletons. Together, the top ten hold less than 3% of the sample. The sample comprised PBMCs. The origin of the receptors is a female donor in good health and CMV-seronegative.

V usage is TRBV9 and J usage is TRBJ1-2; TRBD1 matches 9 bases. V trimming: 4 bases; J trimming: 5 bases; junction bases outside the gene matches: 9. The CDR3 runs to 15 residues. Germline lookup yields CDR1 SGDLS and CDR2 YYNGEE. The CDR3 spells CASSPFGDRVYGYTF. CDR3 nucleotide sequence: TGTGCCAGCAGCCCATTTGGGGACAGGGTTTATGGCTACACCTTC.

The gene calls are TRBV7-2 and TRBJ2-1, with a weak D call TRBD2 (6 bases). The CDR3 has 12 amino acids. Germline values: CDR1 SGHTA, CDR2 FQGNSA. V shed 6 bases and J shed 7 bases, with 10 bases lying between them. DNA of the CDR3: TGTGCCAGCAGGTCACTAGCAAATGAGCAGTTCTTC. Amino acid sequence: CASRSLANEQFF.

Only one count was recorded for this clone. The chain employs TRBV28 and TRBJ2-7; 7 bases are shared with TRBD1. The CDR3 totals 15 residues. Germline trimming cut 4 bases from V and 0 bases from J; bases unmatched to any gene: 6. Germline V lookup: CDR1 MDHEN, CDR2 SYDVKM. CDR3 bases: TGTGCCAGCAGTTACAGGGGAGTGGGCTCCTACGAGCAGTACTTC. Its translation: CASSYRGVGSYEQYF.

The chain links TRBV11-2 to TRBJ2-3; D possibly corresponds to TRBD2 (5 bases). There are 15 residues in the CDR3. Trimming took off 0 bases at V and 3 bases at J, with 10 bases between the two ends. Germline CDR1 and CDR2: SGHAT and FQNNGV. CDR3 bases: TGTGCCAGCAGCTTAGACCGGGGAAAAACAGATACGCAGTATTTT. It is translated as CASSLDRGKTDTQYF.

This rearrangement joins TRBV10-3 to TRBJ2-7; TRBD1 might be the D (6 bases). Trimming removed 3 bases from V and 6 bases from J, with 18 bases in between. CDR3 length equals 15 residues. CDR1 and CDR2 from the germline V gene are ENHRY and SYGVKD. The CDR3 region is CAISEGDNYHREQYF. The CDR3, as DNA: TGTGCCATCAGTGAAGGGGACAACTACCACCGCGAGCAGTACTTC.

The chain has TRBV7-9 and TRBJ2-3; D is unclear. V lost 4 bases to trimming and J lost 0 bases, with 5 bases between them. Germline lookup yields CDR1 SEHNR and CDR2 FQNEAQ (reference sequence). There are 13 residues in the CDR3. The CDR3 coding sequence is TGTGCCAGCAGCTCCCCTAGCACAGATACGCAGTATTTT. It translates to CASSSPSTDTQYF. Full variable domain (rest looked up from reference TRBV7-9 and TRBJ2-3): DTGVSQNPRHKITKRGQNVTFRCDPISEHNRLYWYRQTLGQGPEFLTYFQNEAQLEKSRLLSDRFSAERPKGSFSTLEIQRTEQGDSAMYLCASSSPSTDTQYFGPGTRLTVL.

The J gene is TRBJ1-2, the V gene TRBV6-5; D unresolved. The length of the CDR3 is 14 residues. Germline V gives CDR1 MNHEY, CDR2 SVGAGI. V was cut by 10 bases and J by 4 bases, with 19 bases left in between. For the CDR3, the DNA is TGTGCCACCAAATTTGCCGGGTCCTTCTATGGCTACACCTTC. Protein product: CATKFAGSFYGYTF.

The chain carries TRBV7-3 and TRBJ2-1, with D possibly TRBD1 on 5 matching bases. CDR3 size: 16 residues. The germline gives CDR1 SGHTA, CDR2 FQGTGA. With 5 bases removed from V and 10 bases from J, the gap between germline ends came to 24 bases. This chain's CDR3 is CASSRVGHRKNLEQFF. CDR3 coding DNA: TGTGCCAGCAGCCGGGTCGGACACCGGAAAAACTTGGAGCAGTTCTTC. The full variable domain, with the rest looked up from reference TRBV7-3 and TRBJ2-1, is GAGVSQTPSNKVTEKGKYVELRCDPISGHTALYWYRQSLGQGPEFLIYFQGTGAADDSGLPNDRFFAVRPEGSVSTLKIQRTERGDSAVYLCASSRVGHRKNLEQFFGPGTRLTVL.

V usage is TRBV6-6 and J usage is TRBJ1-5, with TRBD1 identical over 8 bases. The germline gives CDR1 MNHNY, CDR2 SVGAGI (reference sequence). The CDR3 loop spans 16 amino acids. The V segment lost 6 bases and the J segment 6 bases; nucleotides outside the gene matches: 13. CDR3 nucleotide sequence: TGTGCCAGCAGACCTGGACAGGGATCTCGTTTTCAGCCCCAGCATTTT. Translated: CASRPGQGSRFQPQHF.

The chain links TRBV30 to TRBJ1-5, with 8 bases lining up with TRBD1. The CDR3 consists of 15 residues. Germline CDR1 is GTSNPN and CDR2 is SVGIG (reference sequence). With V trimmed by 0 bases and J by 5 bases, 6 bases remained unmatched. The CDR3: CAWSVQAGGYQPQHF. The CDR3 DNA is TGTGCCTGGAGTGTACAGGCAGGGGGCTATCAGCCCCAGCATTTT.

Notes on this clone: Other nucleotide sequences in the sample specify the same CDR3. The chain employs TRBV28 and TRBJ2-7; D possibly corresponds to TRBD2 (5 bases). V was clipped by 4 bases and J by 4 bases, with 11 bases between them. The CDR3 contains 13 residues. Germline values: CDR1 MDHEN, CDR2 SYDVKM. CDR3 in amino acids: CASSSRTSYEQYF. The DNA for the CDR3 is TGTGCCAGCAGTTCTCGGACTTCGTACGAGCAGTACTTC.